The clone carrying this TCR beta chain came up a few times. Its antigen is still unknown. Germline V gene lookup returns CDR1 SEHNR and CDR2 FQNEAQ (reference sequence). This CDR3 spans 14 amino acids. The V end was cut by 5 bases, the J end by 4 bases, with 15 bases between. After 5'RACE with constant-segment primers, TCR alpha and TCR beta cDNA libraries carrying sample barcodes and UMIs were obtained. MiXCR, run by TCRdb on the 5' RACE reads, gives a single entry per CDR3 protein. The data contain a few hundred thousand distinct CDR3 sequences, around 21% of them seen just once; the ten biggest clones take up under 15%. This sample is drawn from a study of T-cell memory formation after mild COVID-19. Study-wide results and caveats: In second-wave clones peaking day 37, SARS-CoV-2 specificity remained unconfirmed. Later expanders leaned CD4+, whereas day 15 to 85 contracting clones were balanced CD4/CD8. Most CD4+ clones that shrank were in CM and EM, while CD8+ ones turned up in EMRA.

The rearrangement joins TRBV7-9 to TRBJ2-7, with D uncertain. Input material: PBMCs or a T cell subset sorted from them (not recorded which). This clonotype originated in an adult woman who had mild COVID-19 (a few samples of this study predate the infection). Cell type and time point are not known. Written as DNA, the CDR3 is TGTGCCAGCAGCCAAACCCCCGTAGGGTACGAGCAGTACTTC. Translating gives CASSQTPVGYEQYF. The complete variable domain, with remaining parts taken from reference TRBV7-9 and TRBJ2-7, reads DTGVSQNPRHKITKRGQNVTFRCDPISEHNRLYWYRQTLGQGPEFLTYFQNEAQLEKSRLLSDRFSAERPKGSFSTLEIQRTEQGDSAMYLCASSQTPVGYEQYFGPGTRLTVT.